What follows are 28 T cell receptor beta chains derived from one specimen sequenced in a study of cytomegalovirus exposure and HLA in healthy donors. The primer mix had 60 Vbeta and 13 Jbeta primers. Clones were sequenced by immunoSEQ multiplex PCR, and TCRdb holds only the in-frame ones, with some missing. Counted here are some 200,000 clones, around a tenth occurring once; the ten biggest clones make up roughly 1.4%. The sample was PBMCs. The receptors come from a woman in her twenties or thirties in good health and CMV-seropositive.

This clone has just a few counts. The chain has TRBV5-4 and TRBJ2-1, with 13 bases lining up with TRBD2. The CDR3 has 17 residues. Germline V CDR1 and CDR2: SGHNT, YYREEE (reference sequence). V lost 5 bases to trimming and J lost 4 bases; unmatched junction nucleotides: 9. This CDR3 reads CASSKGTSGIGYNEQFF. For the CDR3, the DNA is TGTGCCAGCAGTAAGGGGACTAGCGGGATTGGTTACAATGAGCAGTTCTTC.

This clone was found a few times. The DNA of the CDR3 is TGTGCCAGTAGTGCCGTACTAGCGGGAGGGGGCGGGGAGCTGTTTTTT. Translated, it gives CASSAVLAGGGGELFF. This chain links TRBV19 with TRBJ2-2; TRBD2 aligns across 13 bases. Germline V gene sequence: CDR1 LNHDA, CDR2 SQIVND (reference sequence). This CDR3 has 16 amino acids. V lost 5 bases and J lost 7; bases outside the gene matches: 7.

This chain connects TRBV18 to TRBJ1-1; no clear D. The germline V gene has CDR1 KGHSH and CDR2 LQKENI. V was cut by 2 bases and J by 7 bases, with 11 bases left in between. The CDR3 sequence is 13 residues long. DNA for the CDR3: TGTGCCAGCTCACCAGGCCGAAATGTTGAAGCTTTCTTT. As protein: CASSPGRNVEAFF.

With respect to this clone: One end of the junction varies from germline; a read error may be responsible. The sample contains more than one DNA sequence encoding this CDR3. The CDR3 sequence: CATSRSRTNEQYF. In DNA, the CDR3 is TGCGCCACCAGCAGGAGTAGGACAAACGAGCAGTACTTC. V and J are TRBV15 and TRBJ2-7; D possibly corresponds to TRBD1 (5 bases). Germline CDR1 and CDR2: LNHNV and YYDKDF (reference sequence). This CDR3 contains 13 residues.

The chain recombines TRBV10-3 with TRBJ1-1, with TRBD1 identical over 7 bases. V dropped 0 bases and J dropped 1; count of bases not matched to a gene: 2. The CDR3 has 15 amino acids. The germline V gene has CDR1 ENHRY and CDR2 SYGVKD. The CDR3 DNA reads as TGTGCCATCAGTGAGTCGACAGGGTGGAACACTGAAGCTTTCTTT. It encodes CAISESTGWNTEAFF.

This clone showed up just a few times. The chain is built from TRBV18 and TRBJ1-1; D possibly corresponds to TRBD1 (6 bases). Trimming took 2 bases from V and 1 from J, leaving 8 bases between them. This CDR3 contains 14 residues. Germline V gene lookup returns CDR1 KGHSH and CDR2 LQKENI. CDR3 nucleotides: TGTGCCAGCTCACCATCGACAGGGAACACTGAAGCTTTCTTT. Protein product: CASSPSTGNTEAFF.

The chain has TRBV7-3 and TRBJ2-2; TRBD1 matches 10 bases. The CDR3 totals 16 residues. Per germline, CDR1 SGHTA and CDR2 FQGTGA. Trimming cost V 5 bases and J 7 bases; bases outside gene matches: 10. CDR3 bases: TGTGCCAGCAGCCCTCACCGACAGGGGGCGGGCGGGGAGCTGTTTTTT. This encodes CASSPHRQGAGGELFF.

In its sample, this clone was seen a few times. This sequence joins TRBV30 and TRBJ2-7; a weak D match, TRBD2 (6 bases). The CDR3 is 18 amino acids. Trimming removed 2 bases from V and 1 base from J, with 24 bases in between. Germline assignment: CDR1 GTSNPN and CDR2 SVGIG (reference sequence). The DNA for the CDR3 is TGTGCCTGGAGTAAACCCGGGGGAATCTTTGGGACTTCCTACGAGCAGTACTTC. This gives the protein CAWSKPGGIFGTSYEQYF.

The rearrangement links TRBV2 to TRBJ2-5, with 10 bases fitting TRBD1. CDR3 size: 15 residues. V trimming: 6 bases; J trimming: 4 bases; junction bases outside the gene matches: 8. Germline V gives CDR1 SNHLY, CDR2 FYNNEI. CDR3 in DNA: TGTGCCAGCAGCAGGGACAGGGGTCGGTCAGAGACCCAGTACTTC. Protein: CASSRDRGRSETQYF.

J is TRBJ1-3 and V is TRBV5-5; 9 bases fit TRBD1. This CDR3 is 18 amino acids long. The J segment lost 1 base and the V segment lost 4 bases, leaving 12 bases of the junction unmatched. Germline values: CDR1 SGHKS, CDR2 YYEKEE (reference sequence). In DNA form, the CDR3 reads TGTGCCAGCAGCCTGGGACAGGGTGGCTTGTTATCTGGAAACACCATATATTTT. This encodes CASSLGQGGLLSGNTIYF.

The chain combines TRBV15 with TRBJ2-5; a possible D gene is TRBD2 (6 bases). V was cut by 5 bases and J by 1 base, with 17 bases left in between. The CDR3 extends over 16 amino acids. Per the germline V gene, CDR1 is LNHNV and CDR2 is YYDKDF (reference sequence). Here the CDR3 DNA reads TGTGCCACCAGCTCTACTTACGGGGGTCTCCAAGAGACCCAGTACTTC. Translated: CATSSTYGGLQETQYF.

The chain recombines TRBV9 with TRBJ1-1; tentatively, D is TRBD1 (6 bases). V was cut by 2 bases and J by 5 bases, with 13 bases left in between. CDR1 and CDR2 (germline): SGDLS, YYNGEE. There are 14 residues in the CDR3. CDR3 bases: TGTGCCAGCAGCGTCCCAGGGGCCGGAACTGAAGCTTTCTTT. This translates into CASSVPGAGTEAFF.

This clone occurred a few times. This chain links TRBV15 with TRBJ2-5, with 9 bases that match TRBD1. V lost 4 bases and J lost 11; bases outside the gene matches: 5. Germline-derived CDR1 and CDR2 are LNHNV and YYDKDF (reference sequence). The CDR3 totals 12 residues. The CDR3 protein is CATSTQGARQYF. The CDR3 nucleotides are TGTGCCACCAGCACACAGGGGGCCAGGCAGTACTTC.

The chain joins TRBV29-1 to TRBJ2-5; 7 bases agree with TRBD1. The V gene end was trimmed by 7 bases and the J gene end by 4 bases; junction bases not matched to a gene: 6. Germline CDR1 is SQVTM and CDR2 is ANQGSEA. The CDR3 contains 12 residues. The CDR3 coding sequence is TGCAGCGCCGCAAACAGGGGAGAGACCCAGTACTTC. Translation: CSAANRGETQYF.

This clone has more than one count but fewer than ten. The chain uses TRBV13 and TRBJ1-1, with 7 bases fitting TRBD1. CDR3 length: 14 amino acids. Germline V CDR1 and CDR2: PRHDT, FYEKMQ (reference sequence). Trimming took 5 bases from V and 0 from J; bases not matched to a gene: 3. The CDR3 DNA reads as TGTGCCAGCAGCCCGACAGGGCTGAACACTGAAGCTTTCTTT. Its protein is CASSPTGLNTEAFF. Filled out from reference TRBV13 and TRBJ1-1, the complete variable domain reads AAGVIQSPRHLIKEKRETATLKCYPIPRHDTVYWYQQGPGQDPQFLISFYEKMQSDKGSIPDRFSAQQFSDYHSELNMSSLELGDSALYFCASSPTGLNTEAFFGQGTRLTVV.

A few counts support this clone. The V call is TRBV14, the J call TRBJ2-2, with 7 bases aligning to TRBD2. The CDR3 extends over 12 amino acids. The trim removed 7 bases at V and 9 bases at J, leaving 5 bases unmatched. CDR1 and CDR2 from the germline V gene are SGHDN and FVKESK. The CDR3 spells CASNSGTRELFF. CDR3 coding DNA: TGTGCCAGCAACAGTGGGACTAGGGAGCTGTTTTTT.

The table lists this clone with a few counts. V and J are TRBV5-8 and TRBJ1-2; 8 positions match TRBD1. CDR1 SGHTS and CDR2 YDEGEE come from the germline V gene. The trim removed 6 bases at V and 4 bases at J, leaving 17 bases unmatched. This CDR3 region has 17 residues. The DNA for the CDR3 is TGTGCCAGCACCCGGGGAAGAACAGGGGGGGGAATCTATGGCTACACCTTC. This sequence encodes CASTRGRTGGGIYGYTF.

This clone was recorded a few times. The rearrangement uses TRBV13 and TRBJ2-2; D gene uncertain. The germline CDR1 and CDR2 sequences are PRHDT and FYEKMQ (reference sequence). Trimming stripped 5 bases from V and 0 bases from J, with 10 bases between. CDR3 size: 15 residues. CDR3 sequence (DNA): TGTGCCAGCAGCGTCTCCTATTCGAACACCGGGGAGCTGTTTTTT. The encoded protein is CASSVSYSNTGELFF.

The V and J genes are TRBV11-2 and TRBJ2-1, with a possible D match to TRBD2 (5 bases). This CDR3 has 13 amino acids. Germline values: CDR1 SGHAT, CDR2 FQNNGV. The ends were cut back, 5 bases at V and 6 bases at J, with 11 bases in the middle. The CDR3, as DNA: TGTGCCAGCAGCCCTACTAGTTTCAATGAGCAGTTCTTC. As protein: CASSPTSFNEQFF.

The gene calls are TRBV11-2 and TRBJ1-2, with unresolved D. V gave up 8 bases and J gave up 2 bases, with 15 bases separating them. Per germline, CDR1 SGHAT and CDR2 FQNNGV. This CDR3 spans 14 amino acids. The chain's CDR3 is CASQPANRNYGYTF. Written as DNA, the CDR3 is TGTGCCAGCCAACCGGCCAACAGAAACTATGGCTACACCTTC. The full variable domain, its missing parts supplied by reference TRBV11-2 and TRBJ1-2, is EAGVAQSPRYKIIEKRQSVAFWCNPISGHATLYWYQQILGQGPKLLIQFQNNGVVDDSQLPKDRFSAERLKGVDSTLKIQPAKLEDSAVYLCASQPANRNYGYTFGSGTRLTVV.

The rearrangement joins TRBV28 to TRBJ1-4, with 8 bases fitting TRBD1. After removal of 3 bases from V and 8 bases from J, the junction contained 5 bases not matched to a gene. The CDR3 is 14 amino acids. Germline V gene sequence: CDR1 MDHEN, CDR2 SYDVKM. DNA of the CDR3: TGTGCCAGCAGTTTTTCACAGGGGGGCGAAAAACTGTTTTTT. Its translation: CASSFSQGGEKLFF. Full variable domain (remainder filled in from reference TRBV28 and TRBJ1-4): DVKVTQSSRYLVKRTGEKVFLECVQDMDHENMFWYRQDPGLGLRLIYFSYDVKMKEKGDIPEGYSVSREKKERFSLILESASTNQTSMYLCASSFSQGGEKLFFGSGTQLSVL.

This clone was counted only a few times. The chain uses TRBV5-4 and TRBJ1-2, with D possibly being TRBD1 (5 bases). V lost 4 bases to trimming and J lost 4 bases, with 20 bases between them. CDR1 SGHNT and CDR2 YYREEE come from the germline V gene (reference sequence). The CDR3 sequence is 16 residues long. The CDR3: CASSHWGQGYGYGYTF. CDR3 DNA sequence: TGTGCCAGCAGCCATTGGGGCCAGGGATATGGCTATGGCTACACCTTC.

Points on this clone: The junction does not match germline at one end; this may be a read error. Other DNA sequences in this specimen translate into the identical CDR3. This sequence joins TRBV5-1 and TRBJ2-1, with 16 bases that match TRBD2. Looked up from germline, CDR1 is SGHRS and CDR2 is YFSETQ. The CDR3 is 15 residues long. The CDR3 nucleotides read TGCGCCAGCAGTTTGGGACTAGCGGGAGGGAATGAGCAGTTCTTC. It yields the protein CASSLGLAGGNEQFF.

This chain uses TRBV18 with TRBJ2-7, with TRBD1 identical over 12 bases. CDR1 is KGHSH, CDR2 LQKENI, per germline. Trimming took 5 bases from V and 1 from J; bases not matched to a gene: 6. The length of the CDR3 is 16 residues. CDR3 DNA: TGTGCCAGCTCAGGGACAGGGGGCATCGGTTCCTACGAGCAGTACTTC. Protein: CASSGTGGIGSYEQYF.

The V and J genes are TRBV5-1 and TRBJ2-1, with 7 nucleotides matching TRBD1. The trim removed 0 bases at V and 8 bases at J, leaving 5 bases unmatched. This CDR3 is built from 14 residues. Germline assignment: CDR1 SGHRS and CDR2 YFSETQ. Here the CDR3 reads CASSLGQGWDEQFF. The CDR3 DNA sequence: TGCGCCAGCAGCTTGGGACAGGGATGGGATGAGCAGTTCTTC.

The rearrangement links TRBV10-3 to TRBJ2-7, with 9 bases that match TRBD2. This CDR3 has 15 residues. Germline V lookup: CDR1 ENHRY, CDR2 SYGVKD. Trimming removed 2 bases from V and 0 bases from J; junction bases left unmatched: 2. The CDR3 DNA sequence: TGTGCCATCAGTGAGAAAGCGGGAGGCTCCTACGAGCAGTACTTC. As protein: CAISEKAGGSYEQYF.

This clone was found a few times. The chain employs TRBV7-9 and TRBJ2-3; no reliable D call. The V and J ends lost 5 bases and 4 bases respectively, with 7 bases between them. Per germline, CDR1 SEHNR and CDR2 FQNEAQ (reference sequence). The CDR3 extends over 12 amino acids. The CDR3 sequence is CASSPLPDTQYF. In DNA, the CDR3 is TGTGCCAGCAGCCCCCTCCCAGATACGCAGTATTTT.

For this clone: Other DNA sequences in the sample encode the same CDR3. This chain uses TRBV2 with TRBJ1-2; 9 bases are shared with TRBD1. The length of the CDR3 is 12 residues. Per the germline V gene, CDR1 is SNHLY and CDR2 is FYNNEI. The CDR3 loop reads CAKTRQGDGYTF. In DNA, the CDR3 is TGTGCAAAGACCAGACAGGGGGACGGCTACACCTTC. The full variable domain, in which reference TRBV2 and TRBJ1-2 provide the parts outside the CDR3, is EPEVTQTPSHQVTQMGQEVILRCVPISNHLYFYWYRQILGQKVEFLVSFYNNEISEKSEIFDDQFSVERPDGSNFTLKIRSTKLEDSAMYFCAKTRQGDGYTFGSGTRLTVV.